The 20 T cell receptor beta chains below all came from one sample that was sequenced in a study of T cell responses to AZD1222 COVID-19 vaccine. The repertoire was sequenced with immunoSEQ multiplex PCR; TCRdb's copy has only in-frame clones and lacks some. This table holds about 210,000 clones, around 92% found once. Sequencing was performed on peripheral blood, taken on day 0 of AZD1222 vaccination. Receptors were obtained from an adult in good health.

This clone was picked up one time. The J gene is TRBJ1-5, the V gene TRBV18, with 8 nucleotides matching TRBD1. The CDR3 is made up of 13 amino acids. Trimming took 6 bases from V and 7 from J; bases not matched to a gene: 5. From germline, CDR1 is KGHSH and CDR2 LQKENI. The CDR3 sequence is CASSTTGEQPQHF. CDR3 nucleotide sequence: TGTGCCAGCTCCACGACAGGGGAACAGCCCCAGCATTTT.

The chain carries TRBV29-1 and TRBJ1-5; D unresolved. The CDR3 runs to 14 residues. Germline V lookup: CDR1 SQVTM, CDR2 ANQGSEA. Trimming removed 3 bases from V and 5 bases from J, with 14 bases in between. The chain's CDR3 is CSVEVDGSDQPQHF. The CDR3 DNA is TGCAGCGTTGAGGTAGATGGGTCTGATCAGCCCCAGCATTTT. Full variable domain (missing parts from reference TRBV29-1 and TRBJ1-5): SAVISQKPSRDICQRGTSLTIQCQVDSQVTMMFWYRQQPGQSLTLIATANQGSEATYESGFVIDKFPISRPNLTFSTLTVSNMSPEDSSIYLCSVEVDGSDQPQHFGDGTRLSIL.

The chain joins TRBV7-2 to TRBJ2-5; 10 positions agree with TRBD2. The CDR3 extends over 17 amino acids. The V and J ends lost 1 base and 5 bases, in that order; junction bases with no gene match: 10. Germline CDR1 and CDR2: SGHTA and FQGNSA. The CDR3 spells CASSLVPSGGGSETQYF. Here the CDR3 DNA reads TGTGCCAGCAGCTTAGTGCCTAGCGGGGGAGGTAGTGAGACCCAGTACTTC. The full variable domain, its missing parts supplied by reference TRBV7-2 and TRBJ2-5, is GAGVSQSPSNKVTEKGKDVELRCDPISGHTALYWYRQSLGQGLEFLIYFQGNSAPDKSGLPSDRFSAERTGGSVSTLTIQRTQQEDSAVYLCASSLVPSGGGSETQYFGPGTRLLVL.

This clone appeared a single time. This chain joins TRBV7-9 and TRBJ2-2; TRBD1 matches at 7 bases. V gave up 5 bases and J gave up 4 bases; unmatched junction bases: 10. CDR1 is SEHNR and CDR2 is FQNEAQ in the germline V gene (reference sequence). The CDR3 runs 16 residues. The CDR3 bases are TGTGCCAGCAGCCTCTCACAGGGGCAAGGCACCGGGGAGCTGTTTTTT. Translation: CASSLSQGQGTGELFF.

This clone was counted a single time. The chain carries TRBV19 and TRBJ1-5, with 9 bases that match TRBD1. Trimming cost V 6 bases and J 3 bases; bases outside gene matches: 6. Germline CDR1 LNHDA, CDR2 SQIVND (reference sequence). This CDR3 region has 15 residues. The chain's CDR3 is CASRGGQGNNQPQHF. CDR3 coding DNA: TGTGCCAGTAGAGGGGGACAGGGTAACAATCAGCCCCAGCATTTT.

CDR3 sequence (DNA): TGCAGTGCTAGTACACCGGGACTTTATGGCTACACCTTC. This encodes CSASTPGLYGYTF. The rearrangement joins TRBV20-1 to TRBJ1-2, with D possibly TRBD1 on 5 matching bases. Looked up from germline, CDR1 is DFQATT and CDR2 is SNEGSKA (reference sequence). The V gene lost 3 bases and the J gene lost 5 bases, with 13 bases spanning the gap. CDR3 length: 13 amino acids.

The chain employs TRBV11-3 and TRBJ1-3; 7 positions agree with TRBD1. After removal of 3 bases from V and 2 bases from J, the junction contained 7 bases not matched to a gene. CDR1 and CDR2 (germline): SGHNT, YENEEA. The CDR3 has 16 amino acids. The CDR3 protein is CASSFSGTDTGNTIYF. CDR3 nucleotide sequence: TGTGCCAGCAGCTTCTCCGGGACAGACACTGGAAACACCATATATTTT. Full variable domain (remainder filled in from reference TRBV11-3 and TRBJ1-3): EAGVVQSPRYKIIEKKQPVAFWCNPISGHNTLYWYLQNLGQGPELLIRYENEEAVDDSQLPKDRFSAERLKGVDSTLKIQPAELGDSAVYLCASSFSGTDTGNTIYFGEGSWLTVV.

CDR3 in DNA: TGTGCCAGCAGCTTGGTGGGTAACTCCTACAATGAGCAGTTCTTC. This sequence encodes CASSLVGNSYNEQFF. This chain joins TRBV5-5 and TRBJ2-1, with no clear D. The V end lost 0 bases, the J end lost 0 bases, and 7 bases lay between the germline ends. This CDR3 has 15 amino acids. Germline lookup yields CDR1 SGHKS and CDR2 YYEKEE (reference sequence).

This chain joins TRBV20-1 and TRBJ1-3; D is uncertain. The CDR3 length is 11 residues. V lost 1 base, J lost 8 bases, and 6 bases lay in between. The germline gives CDR1 DFQATT, CDR2 SNEGSKA (reference sequence). CDR3 sequence (DNA): TGCAGTGCTAGAGGAGGGTACACCATATATTTT. Translated: CSARGGYTIYF.

J is TRBJ2-5 and V is TRBV2, with 7 bases lining up with TRBD2. Trimming removed 6 bases from V and 2 bases from J; junction bases left unmatched: 3. The CDR3 runs to 13 residues. Germline values: CDR1 SNHLY, CDR2 FYNNEI. As DNA, the CDR3 is TGTGCCAGCAGCGGGGAGGGGCAAGAGACCCAGTACTTC. This gives the protein CASSGEGQETQYF.

The rearrangement joins TRBV2 to TRBJ1-3; a possible D gene is TRBD1 (5 bases). The CDR3 consists of 17 residues. Between the trimmed V and J ends, which lost 5 bases and 0 bases, there was a span of 17 bases. The germline gives CDR1 SNHLY, CDR2 FYNNEI. CDR3 coding DNA: TGTGCCAGCAGTCCTGTGGGCGGGGGAGGCTCTGGAAACACCATATATTTT. Translated: CASSPVGGGGSGNTIYF. Complete variable domain (other parts from reference TRBV2 and TRBJ1-3): EPEVTQTPSHQVTQMGQEVILRCVPISNHLYFYWYRQILGQKVEFLVSFYNNEISEKSEIFDDQFSVERPDGSNFTLKIRSTKLEDSAMYFCASSPVGGGGSGNTIYFGEGSWLTVV.

This clone was detected only once. This chain connects TRBV19 to TRBJ2-3; D is undetermined. Germline values: CDR1 LNHDA, CDR2 SQIVND (reference sequence). Trimming removed 8 bases from V and 6 bases from J, with 9 bases in between. This CDR3 is 11 amino acids long. CDR3 region: CASGPGDTQYF. CDR3 coding DNA: TGTGCCAGTGGCCCCGGGGATACGCAGTATTTT.

The chain is built from TRBV7-3 and TRBJ2-1; 8 nucleotides align to TRBD2. This CDR3 has 16 residues. The J segment lost 7 bases and the V segment lost 1 base, leaving 9 bases of the junction unmatched. Germline CDR1 is SGHTA and CDR2 is FQGTGA. The CDR3 protein is CASSLRRGDISNEQFF. In DNA, the CDR3 is TGTGCCAGCAGCTTAAGGCGGGGGGATATTAGTAATGAGCAGTTCTTC.

The V and J genes are TRBV4-1 and TRBJ1-3; D ambiguous. The CDR3 is made up of 14 amino acids. V shed 1 base and J shed 4 bases, with 8 bases lying between them. CDR1 MGHRA and CDR2 YSYEKL come from the germline V gene. CDR3 protein: CASSQVAGGNTIYF. In nucleotides, the CDR3 is TGCGCCAGCAGCCAAGTTGCCGGCGGAAACACCATATATTTT.

J is TRBJ1-1 and V is TRBV3-1 (or the pseudogene TRBV3-2); tentative D call: TRBD1 (5 bases). The CDR3 covers 16 residues. Trimming cost V 7 bases and J 2 bases, with 20 bases left between them. In germline, CDR1 is LGHDT, CDR2 YNNKEL (reference sequence). The CDR3 DNA sequence: TGTGCCAGCACCCGGGGGATTGTCCCACCCAACACTGAAGCTTTCTTT. This codes for CASTRGIVPPNTEAFF.

This chain links TRBV13 with TRBJ1-1, with D uncertain. The V gene's germline CDR1 is PRHDT and CDR2 FYEKMQ (reference sequence). This CDR3 is 12 amino acids long. V lost 4 bases and J 8 bases, leaving 11 bases between the germline ends. CDR3 in amino acids: CASSSTSREAFF. CDR3 nucleotides: TGTGCCAGCAGCTCGACTTCACGGGAAGCTTTCTTT. Full variable domain (rest looked up from reference TRBV13 and TRBJ1-1): AAGVIQSPRHLIKEKRETATLKCYPIPRHDTVYWYQQGPGQDPQFLISFYEKMQSDKGSIPDRFSAQQFSDYHSELNMSSLELGDSALYFCASSSTSREAFFGQGTRLTVV.

The V call is TRBV19, the J call TRBJ1-2, with D possibly TRBD1 on 5 matching bases. Germline V lookup: CDR1 LNHDA, CDR2 SQIVND (reference sequence). The CDR3 runs to 14 residues. The V gene lost 7 bases and the J gene lost 0 bases, with 12 bases spanning the gap. CDR3 sequence reads: CASNNRTTNYGYTF. CDR3 DNA: TGTGCCAGTAACAACAGGACAACTAACTATGGCTACACCTTC.

The rearrangement joins TRBV6-5 to TRBJ2-5; TRBD1 aligns across 9 bases. V was clipped by 2 bases and J by 4 bases; unmatched bases: 5. CDR3 length equals 15 residues. Germline V CDR1 and CDR2: MNHEY, SVGAGI. The CDR3 nucleotides read TGTGCCAGCAGTTACGGACAGGGGACGGGAGAGACCCAGTACTTC. This sequence encodes CASSYGQGTGETQYF.

The chain has TRBV5-8 and TRBJ2-6; D is ambiguous. The germline CDR1 and CDR2 sequences are SGHTS and YDEGEE. Trimming took 0 bases from V and 3 from J, leaving 7 bases between them. CDR3 size: 15 residues. The CDR3 is CASSLGGIGANVLTF. The CDR3 region has the DNA TGTGCCAGCAGCTTGGGGGGAATTGGGGCCAACGTCCTGACTTTC. Based on the CDR3 plus reference TRBV5-8 and TRBJ2-6, the full variable domain is EAGVTQSPTHLIKTRGQQATLRCSPISGHTSVYWYQQALGLGLQFLLWYDEGEERNRGNFPPRFSGRQFPNYSSELNVNALELEDSALYLCASSLGGIGANVLTFGAGSRLTVL.

The rearrangement links TRBV24-1 to TRBJ2-1; D is unclear. Germline CDR1 and CDR2: KGHDR and SFDVKD. Trimming stripped 4 bases from V and 4 bases from J, with 10 bases between. The CDR3 length is 14 residues. CDR3 sequence reads: CATSDSWGYNEQFF. The CDR3 DNA sequence: TGTGCCACCAGTGACTCTTGGGGATACAATGAGCAGTTCTTC.